This T cell receptor beta chain derives from a study of patients and donors after allogeneic stem cell transplantation. CDR1 SEHNR and CDR2 FQNEAQ come from the germline V gene (reference sequence). CDR3 length: 16 amino acids. With 0 bases removed from V and 5 bases from J, the gap between germline ends came to 16 bases. TCRdb independently ran MiXCR on the RT-PCR reads; one entry per CDR3 protein. The sample shows over 200,000 distinct CDR3 sequences, less than 50% of them seen only once. Sequenced input: blood, either unsorted or a sorted T cell fraction (not recorded which). The chain is built from TRBV7-9 and TRBJ1-2; no reliable D call. The sequence was collected from a human donor who was either an allogeneic HSCT recipient or a stem cell or donor lymphocyte infusion donor (not recorded which). It is not recorded whose cells these are; they may come from a transplant donor. The CDR3 region has the DNA TGTGCCAGCAGCTTAGCCCCGGGAGAGAGGATTTATGGCTACACCTTC. As protein: CASSLAPGERIYGYTF.